This is a list of T cell receptor beta chains from one sample in a study of shared clonotypes between healthy human individuals. Assay used: immunoSEQ multiplex PCR; TCRdb lists only in-frame clones, some missing. The sample includes 1,400,000 or so clones, 98% of them seen just once. The sample comprised naive CD4+ T cells sorted from blood. These receptors all stem from a man aged 25-40 years in good health. CDR3s include the opening cysteine and the closing phenylalanine or tryptophan. The D gene is left open where the match is weak. The size entry is marked missing in some rows and otherwise reads once, few, many or a size class.

abundance | j_gene | v_gene | d_gene | CDR3aa | CDR3nt
. | TRBJ2-7 | TRBV28 | . | CASRPGTEPYEQYF | TGTGCCAGCAGGCCCGGGACGGAACCCTACGAGCAGTACTTC
. | TRBJ2-1 | TRBV7-2 | TRBD2 | CASTLGLAGDNEQFF | TGTGCCAGCACTCTCGGGCTAGCGGGAGACAATGAGCAGTTCTTC
once | TRBJ2-6 | TRBV5-6 | . | CASSLGRAGANVLTF | TGTGCCAGCAGCTTGGGCAGGGCTGGGGCCAACGTCCTGACTTTC
once | TRBJ2-7 | TRBV18 | TRBD1 | CASSPRGTGGPYEQYF | TGTGCCAGCTCACCACGCGGGACAGGGGGACCCTACGAGCAGTACTTC
. | TRBJ1-5 | TRBV2 | . | CASRTGTYPQHF | TGTGCCAGCAGAACCGGGACATACCCCCAGCATTTT
. | TRBJ2-3 | TRBV4-3 | . | CASSQEVGGTDTQYF | TGCGCCAGCAGCCAAGAAGTAGGGGGCACAGATACGCAGTATTTT
. | TRBJ2-7 | TRBV4-3 | . | CASSRDLLQGEQYF | TGCGCCAGCAGCCGTGATCTTCTTCAAGGCGAGCAGTACTTC
. | TRBJ2-3 | TRBV5-4 | TRBD2 | CASSLSGRAVDTQYF | TGTGCCAGCAGCTTGAGTGGGAGGGCCGTAGATACGCAGTATTTT
. | TRBJ1-2 | TRBV11-3 | . | CASSLGYTF | TGTGCCAGCAGCTTAGGCTACACCTTC
. | TRBJ1-1 | TRBV5-1 | . | CASSLAMTPNTEAFF | TGCGCCAGCAGCTTGGCCATGACACCAAACACTGAAGCTTTCTTT
. | TRBJ2-2 | TRBV18 | . | CASSPTSSRNTGELFF | TGTGCCAGCTCACCTACTAGTTCTCGAAACACCGGGGAGCTGTTTTTT
. | TRBJ2-3 | TRBV11-3 | TRBD2 | CASSLGGRRGDTQYF | TGTGCCAGCAGCTTAGGCGGGAGAAGAGGAGATACGCAGTATTTT
. | TRBJ2-7 | TRBV21-1 | . | CAAAYGYEQYF | TGTGCCGCGGCGTATGGGTACGAGCAGTACTTC
. | TRBJ2-1 | TRBV27 | TRBD2 | CASSRPGLAGVNEQFF | TGTGCCAGCAGTCGACCGGGACTAGCGGGAGTCAATGAGCAGTTCTTC
. | TRBJ2-7 | TRBV29-1 | . | CSALGTATYEQYF | TGCAGCGCGCTCGGGACCGCAACCTACGAGCAGTACTTC
. | TRBJ2-7 | TRBV2 | . | CASRLQGQGEQYF | TGTGCCAGCAGGCTACAGGGCCAAGGGGAGCAGTACTTC
. | TRBJ1-5 | TRBV7-2 | . | CASSFRAPSQPQHF | TGTGCCAGCAGCTTTCGGGCCCCAAGTCAGCCCCAGCATTTT
. | TRBJ2-1 | TRBV7-3 | TRBD1 | CASSLTGGTGQDEQFF | TGTGCCAGCAGCTTAACGGGCGGGACAGGGCAGGATGAGCAGTTCTTC
. | TRBJ1-1 | TRBV19 | . | CASSGPFGSGSTGSAFF | TGTGCCAGTAGTGGTCCTTTCGGTTCGGGTTCAACAGGGAGTGCTTTCTTT
once | TRBJ2-3 | TRBV28 | . | CASTSGGTDTDTQYF | TGTGCCAGCACCTCAGGGGGGACTGATACAGATACGCAGTATTTT
. | TRBJ2-1 | TRBV7-3 | . | CASSPGRLSYNEQFF | TGTGCCAGCAGCCCAGGACGGCTCTCCTACAATGAGCAGTTCTTC
. | TRBJ2-2 | TRBV6-1 | . | CASSERGRGGELFF | TGTGCCAGCAGTGAAAGGGGGCGGGGCGGGGAGCTGTTTTTT
. | TRBJ2-1 | TRBV11-2 | . | CASSVLGAGSYNEQFF | TGTGCCAGCAGCGTCCTTGGGGCTGGCTCCTACAATGAGCAGTTCTTC
. | TRBJ1-5 | TRBV29-1 | . | CSPLGQGRYQPQHF | TGCAGCCCCCTGGGGCAGGGGCGATATCAGCCCCAGCATTTT
. | TRBJ1-5 | TRBV28 | TRBD1 | CASSLLDRGDQHF | TGTGCCAGCAGTTTACTAGACAGGGGTGACCAGCATTTT
. | TRBJ1-1 | TRBV15 | . | CATSRVQGLGNTEAFF | TGTGCCACCAGCAGAGTGCAGGGATTGGGGAACACTGAAGCTTTCTTT
. | TRBJ2-2 | TRBV9 | . | CASSVEIGTRTGELFF | TGTGCCAGCAGCGTAGAAATTGGGACACGGACCGGGGAGCTGTTTTTT
. | TRBJ1-5 | TRBV28 | TRBD1 | CASRLGTGGGQPQHF | TGTGCCAGCAGGCTCGGGACAGGGGGCGGTCAGCCCCAGCATTTT
. | TRBJ1-1 | TRBV7-3 | . | CASSPAGHTEAFF | TGTGCCAGCAGCCCGGCGGGGCACACTGAAGCTTTCTTT
. | TRBJ2-3 | TRBV6-4 | TRBD2 | CASSEQPGLAGDTQYF | TGTGCCAGCAGTGAACAGCCGGGGCTAGCGGGGGATACGCAGTATTTT
. | TRBJ2-7 | TRBV6-1 | TRBD1 | CASSPRTGGTYEQYF | TGTGCCAGCAGCCCCCGGACAGGGGGCACCTACGAGCAGTACTTC
. | TRBJ2-1 | TRBV5-4 | . | CASSLDPDSNNEQFF | TGTGCCAGCAGCTTGGATCCAGACTCAAATAATGAGCAGTTCTTC
. | TRBJ2-6 | TRBV19 | . | CASAKGSGANVLTF | TGTGCCAGTGCTAAGGGTTCTGGGGCCAACGTCCTGACTTTC
. | TRBJ2-7 | TRBV19 | . | CASSIDGGYEQYF | TGTGCCAGTAGTATAGACGGGGGCTACGAGCAGTACTTC
. | TRBJ2-3 | TRBV6-6 | TRBD2 | CASRPIAGGPTDTQYF | TGTGCCAGCAGACCCATAGCGGGAGGGCCAACAGATACGCAGTATTTT
. | TRBJ1-1 | TRBV2 | . | CASRDSEDTEAFF | TGTGCCAGCAGAGACTCCGAGGACACTGAAGCTTTCTTT
. | TRBJ1-2 | TRBV2 | TRBD1 | CASSGGTGGYGYTF | TGTGCCAGCAGTGGGGGCACAGGGGGCTATGGCTACACCTTC
. | TRBJ2-5 | TRBV5-5 | TRBD2 | CASSPGLAEALGETQYF | TGTGCCAGCAGCCCCGGACTAGCGGAAGCTCTCGGAGAGACCCAGTACTTC
. | TRBJ1-2 | TRBV28 | . | CASLYLGGYPYGYTF | TGTGCCAGCCTATACCTCGGGGGTTACCCCTATGGCTACACCTTC
. | TRBJ2-7 | TRBV2 | . | CASSENRGGGEQYF | TGTGCCAGCAGTGAAAACAGGGGCGGGGGCGAGCAGTACTTC